This T cell receptor beta chain was recovered during a study of blood T cells in healthy people across ages. The use of a sample-barcoded 5' primer and a J-beta primer mix characterized a second PCR of about 7 to 12 cycles. In TCRdb, the 5' RACE reads were re-called with MiXCR into one record per CDR3 protein. Among 550,000 to 700,000 distinct CDR3 sequences listed, 27% were seen once. This clonotype was recorded only once. CDR1 is SEHNR, CDR2 FQNEAQ, per germline (reference sequence). The CDR3 totals 16 residues. V was trimmed by 0 bases and J by 3 bases, leaving 14 bases between them. The clonotype comes from a woman in her seventies in good health. The specimen sequenced was blood. V is TRBV7-9 and J is TRBJ1-2; D is possibly TRBD1 (6 bases). CDR3 nucleotide sequence: TGTGCCAGCAGCTTAGCCGGGGGGCGCGTGGACTATGGCTACACCTTC. Residues: CASSLAGGRVDYGYTF.